This TCR beta chain was sequenced for a study of blood T cell dynamics during melanoma immunotherapy. Study-wide background: Metastatic melanoma patients received first-line pembrolizumab or nivolumab plus ipilimumab.

On this clone: What it recognizes is unknown.

V gave up 4 bases and J gave up 7 bases, with 18 bases separating them. From germline, CDR1 is SGHDT and CDR2 YYEEEE. The CDR3 is 16 amino acids. Every bulk PBMC sample received the same 350 ng of DNA. Assay: immunoSEQ multiplex PCR; the TCRdb copy retains only in-frame clones and omits some. The repertoire consists of roughly 14,000 clones, with 85% to 90% occurring once and the leading ten covering around 5.8%. Time point defined: pre-treatment baseline. Samples come from before therapy and from week 3 after the first blockade cycle. Study results and limitations: It remained unknown if the driving T cell clones were melanoma-specific.

The sample here was blood, taken from a patient treated with checkpoint blockade. The TCR sequence derives from a human donor with melanoma. V and J are TRBV5-6 and TRBJ1-6, with D hard to call. As DNA, the CDR3 is TGTGCCAGCAGCCCCCGCCGGGCAGGAGGGAATTCACCCCTCCACTTT. Its translation is CASSPRRAGGNSPLHF.